The 21 T cell receptor beta chains below all came from one sample that was sequenced in a study of cytomegalovirus exposure and HLA in healthy donors. In the PCR, 60 Vbeta and 13 Jbeta primers were used. Method: immunoSEQ multiplex PCR; TCRdb's copy keeps in-frame clones and lacks some. The sample has roughly 170,000 clones, roughly 86% seen once; the top ten hold around 5%. Sequenced: PBMCs. Receptor source: a girl aged 10 to 17 in good health and CMV-seropositive.

The gene calls are TRBV6-5 and TRBJ1-1; 9 nucleotides agree with TRBD1. Trimming at V came to 5 bases and at J to 11 bases, leaving 12 bases not matched to a gene. The CDR3 is made up of 14 amino acids. Germline-derived CDR1 and CDR2 are MNHEY and SVGAGI. CDR3 DNA: TGTGCCAGCAGTCTCAGCCGGGACAGGGCGGATGCTTTCTTT. This translates into CASSLSRDRADAFF.

The chain employs TRBV9 and TRBJ2-5; 10 bases map to TRBD1. This CDR3 spans 15 amino acids. V lost 4 bases, J lost 5 bases, and 8 bases stayed unmatched. Germline V gene lookup returns CDR1 SGDLS and CDR2 YYNGEE. The CDR3 loop is CASSLGTGAGETQYF. CDR3 bases: TGTGCCAGCAGCCTCGGGACAGGGGCGGGGGAGACCCAGTACTTC.

The chain recombines TRBV28 with TRBJ1-6; 9 bases fit TRBD1. The CDR3 extends over 14 amino acids. Germline CDR1 reads MDHEN; CDR2 reads SYDVKM. Trimming removed 4 bases from V and 8 bases from J; junction bases left unmatched: 3. The chain's CDR3 is CASSSGQGDSPLHF. DNA of the CDR3: TGTGCCAGCAGTTCGGGACAGGGCGATTCACCCCTCCACTTT.

The CDR3 coding sequence is TGTGCCAGCAGCTTGTTGCCTAGCGGGGGCCACCAAGAGACCCAGTACTTC. This codes for CASSLLPSGGHQETQYF. The rearrangement joins TRBV5-6 to TRBJ2-5; TRBD2 matches at 10 bases. The CDR3 is made up of 17 amino acids. The junction had 6 bases not matched to a gene; V was cut back by 1 base and J by 0 bases. Per germline, CDR1 SGHDT and CDR2 YYEEEE.

The chain links TRBV19 to TRBJ1-1; 7 nucleotides line up with TRBD1. J lost 1 base, V lost 4 bases, and 12 bases had no gene match. The CDR3 length is 17 residues. The germline V gene encodes CDR1 LNHDA and CDR2 SQIVND (reference sequence). The CDR3 loop reads CASSTLTGAMQNTEAFF. In DNA, the CDR3 is TGTGCCAGTAGTACTCTAACAGGGGCGATGCAGAACACTGAAGCTTTCTTT.

The gene calls are TRBV6-6 and TRBJ1-5; D perhaps matches TRBD1 (5 bases). The ends were cut back, 2 bases at V and 6 bases at J, with 11 bases in the middle. Per the germline V gene, CDR1 is MNHNY and CDR2 is SVGAGI (reference sequence). This CDR3 spans 14 amino acids. The chain's CDR3 is CASSYGALGQPQHF. CDR3 in DNA: TGTGCCAGCAGTTACGGGGCACTCGGTCAGCCCCAGCATTTT.

V and J are TRBV19 and TRBJ1-5, with 9 bases lining up with TRBD1. Trimming at V came to 5 bases and at J to 4 bases, leaving 6 bases not matched to a gene. Germline assignment: CDR1 LNHDA and CDR2 SQIVND (reference sequence). The CDR3 runs 15 residues. The CDR3 is CASSENRGRNQPQHF. For the CDR3, the DNA is TGTGCCAGTAGTGAAAACAGGGGGCGGAATCAGCCCCAGCATTTT.

The chain employs TRBV28 and TRBJ1-1, with 7 bases matching TRBD1. This CDR3 comprises 14 residues. The junction had 7 bases not matched to a gene; V was cut back by 5 bases and J by 4 bases. CDR1 is MDHEN and CDR2 is SYDVKM in the germline V gene. This CDR3 is CASSRGTEGTEAFF. CDR3 in DNA: TGTGCCAGCAGTCGAGGGACAGAGGGCACTGAAGCTTTCTTT.

The chain is built from TRBV7-9 and TRBJ2-7, with 8 bases lining up with TRBD1. The CDR3 runs to 13 residues. Germline loops: CDR1 SEHNR, CDR2 FQNEAQ (reference sequence). With V trimmed by 5 bases and J by 3 bases, 3 bases remained unmatched. CDR3 in amino acids: CASSVDRGYEQYF. CDR3 nucleotides: TGTGCCAGCAGCGTAGACAGGGGCTACGAGCAGTACTTC.

The rearrangement joins TRBV5-4 to TRBJ1-3; 7 bases are a match to TRBD1. The CDR3 contains 15 residues. Germline values: CDR1 SGHNT, CDR2 YYREEE (reference sequence). V was pared by 4 bases and J by 2 bases, with 6 bases of the junction left unmatched. Written as DNA, the CDR3 is TGTGCCAGCAGCCGAGACCAGGGGGCTGGAAACACCATATATTTT. Its translation: CASSRDQGAGNTIYF.

V is TRBV7-2 and J is TRBJ2-7; D possibly corresponds to TRBD1 (5 bases). Germline V gene lookup returns CDR1 SGHTA and CDR2 FQGNSA. This CDR3 is built from 16 residues. V was cut by 1 base and J by 0 bases, with 13 bases left in between. This CDR3 reads CASSLEVGVSSYEQYF. The CDR3 DNA follows: TGTGCCAGCAGCTTAGAAGTAGGGGTAAGCTCCTACGAGCAGTACTTC.

V gene TRBV5-1 combines with J gene TRBJ2-3; 9 bases map to TRBD1. Unmatched junction bases numbered 2, after V lost 2 bases and J lost 1 base. CDR1 SGHRS and CDR2 YFSETQ come from the germline V gene. This CDR3 contains 15 residues. The CDR3 sequence is CASSFRDRGTDTQYF. CDR3 sequence (DNA): TGCGCCAGCAGCTTCCGGGACAGGGGCACAGATACGCAGTATTTT.

The chain uses TRBV6-6 and TRBJ2-3; 8 positions match TRBD1. V lost 5 bases to trimming and J lost 3 bases; unmatched junction nucleotides: 10. The CDR3 loop spans 16 amino acids. Germline loops: CDR1 MNHNY, CDR2 SVGAGI (reference sequence). CDR3 residues: CASSPKQGVLTDTQYF. The CDR3 region has the DNA TGTGCCAGCAGTCCCAAACAGGGGGTGCTTACAGATACGCAGTATTTT.

The rearrangement links TRBV2 to TRBJ1-2; weak D call: TRBD1 (5 bases). The V gene lost 7 bases and the J gene lost 4 bases, with 16 bases spanning the gap. The germline V gene has CDR1 SNHLY and CDR2 FYNNEI. The CDR3 has 14 amino acids. CDR3 in amino acids: CASTVITGGYGYTF. The CDR3 DNA follows: TGTGCCAGCACTGTTATAACCGGGGGCTATGGCTACACCTTC.

V is TRBV30 and J is TRBJ1-6; D is possibly TRBD1 (5 bases). Trimming took off 0 bases at V and 3 bases at J, with 9 bases between the two ends. The CDR3 contains 15 residues. The germline CDR1 and CDR2 sequences are GTSNPN and SVGIG (reference sequence). CDR3 residues: CAWSVTGFYNSPLHF. CDR3 sequence (DNA): TGTGCCTGGAGTGTTACAGGTTTCTATAATTCACCCCTCCACTTT.

This CDR3 reads CAWSVTGMNTEAFF. The CDR3 nucleotides are TGTGCCTGGAGTGTAACGGGGATGAACACTGAAGCTTTCTTT. The gene calls are TRBV30 and TRBJ1-1; no clear D gene. The germline V gene has CDR1 GTSNPN and CDR2 SVGIG (reference sequence). V gave up 0 bases and J gave up 0 bases, with 8 bases separating them. The CDR3 runs to 14 residues. Together with reference TRBV30 and TRBJ1-1, the CDR3 gives the full variable domain: SQTIHQWPATLVQPVGSPLSLECTVEGTSNPNLYWYRQAAGRGLQLLFYSVGIGQISSEVPQNLSASRPQDRQFILSSKKLLLSDSGFYLCAWSVTGMNTEAFFGQGTRLTVV.

This clone has only a few counts. This sequence joins TRBV6-7 and TRBJ1-4; 7 bases map to TRBD1. TRBV6-7 is an ORF for which the function is uncertain. CDR3 length: 15 amino acids. J was trimmed by 0 bases and V by 5 bases; bases with no gene match: 3. Here the CDR3 reads CASSTGQATNEKLFF. The CDR3 DNA is TGTGCCAGCAGTACCGGACAGGCAACTAATGAAAAACTGTTTTTT.

Notes on this clone: A junction end diverges from the germline sequence, so it may reflect a read error. The rearrangement joins TRBV18 to TRBJ1-1; 7 bases are a match to TRBD1. The germline CDR1 and CDR2 sequences are KGHSH and LQKENI. The CDR3 contains 14 residues. The CDR3 region has the DNA TGTGTCAGCTCACCGACAGGGACACAGGGACAAGCTTTCTTT. This sequence encodes CVSSPTGTQGQAFF.

The chain recombines TRBV6-1 with TRBJ1-5; TRBD1 might be the D (6 bases). Deletions cut 2 bases from V and 11 bases from J, with 10 bases between. This CDR3 has 12 amino acids. Germline V lookup: CDR1 MNHNS, CDR2 SASEGT. CDR3 loop: CASSEYEGAQHF. CDR3 DNA: TGTGCCAGCAGTGAATATGAGGGGGCCCAGCATTTT.

The CDR3 region has the DNA TGTGCCAGCAGCCCCCGGACAGGGGGGGGACAAGAGACCCAGTACTTC. This sequence encodes CASSPRTGGGQETQYF. The chain is built from TRBV7-3 and TRBJ2-5, with 10 bases lining up with TRBD1. This CDR3 is 16 amino acids long. Per germline, CDR1 SGHTA and CDR2 FQGTGA. V trimming: 5 bases; J trimming: 2 bases; junction bases outside the gene matches: 8.

The CDR3 DNA reads TGTGCCAGCAGTAACGCCCCAGGAGCGGGGGCCGACAATGAGCAGTTCTTC. This codes for CASSNAPGAGADNEQFF. The genes are TRBV27 and TRBJ2-1; 8 bases are a match to TRBD2. From germline, CDR1 is MNHEY and CDR2 SMNVEV (reference sequence). CDR3 length equals 17 residues. With 5 bases clipped from V and 5 bases from J, the junction kept 14 bases outside the gene matches.